One and the same sample provided the 22 T cell receptor beta chains below, sequenced in a study of T cell changes during pregnancy in multiple sclerosis. Assay used: immunoSEQ multiplex PCR; TCRdb lists only in-frame clones, some missing. Among roughly 73,000 clones listed, about 92% were seen once. The sample was peripheral blood, taken in the second trimester of pregnancy. These receptors were collected from a female donor in good health, enrolled as a control in a pregnancy study.

The V and J genes are TRBV7-2 and TRBJ1-3; 7 bases map to TRBD1. The ends lost 5 bases at V and 6 bases at J; junction bases unmatched: 7. Germline CDR1 reads SGHTA; CDR2 reads FQGNSA. The CDR3 spans 14 residues. Written as DNA, the CDR3 is TGTGCCAGCAGCAGGATGCAGGGGGAAAACACCATATATTTT. The encoded protein is CASSRMQGENTIYF.

The chain joins TRBV7-9 to TRBJ1-1; tentatively, D is TRBD1 (5 bases). V lost 3 bases and J 7 bases, leaving 12 bases between the germline ends. This CDR3 comprises 13 residues. Germline V CDR1 and CDR2: SEHNR, FQNEAQ (reference sequence). The CDR3 here is CASSLSGGGEAFF. DNA for the CDR3: TGTGCCAGCAGCTTGAGCGGGGGGGGTGAAGCTTTCTTT.

The chain carries TRBV7-8 and TRBJ1-2, with TRBD1 as a possible D gene (6 bases). The CDR3 runs 17 residues. Germline CDR1 reads SGHVS; CDR2 reads FQNEAQ. Trimming took 5 bases from V and 4 from J, leaving 23 bases between them. CDR3 sequence (DNA): TGTGCCAGCAGCCTTAGCCGTGGGGGGGGGCGCATCTATGGCTACACCTTC. Its protein product is CASSLSRGGGRIYGYTF.

The chain recombines TRBV4-1 with TRBJ2-2, with 14 bases lining up with TRBD2. This CDR3 has 17 residues. The V gene's germline CDR1 is MGHRA and CDR2 YSYEKL. V gave up 4 bases and J gave up 4 bases; unmatched junction bases: 5. As DNA, the CDR3 is TGCGCCAGCAGCCCGACTAGCGGGGGGGCCAGCACCGGGGAGCTGTTTTTT. Protein sequence: CASSPTSGGASTGELFF.

This clone was recorded once. The sample holds other DNA sequences that translate to the same CDR3. V gene TRBV2 combines with J gene TRBJ1-5; 9 bases line up with TRBD1. This CDR3 is built from 14 residues. Germline-derived CDR1 and CDR2 are SNHLY and FYNNEI. V was pared by 4 bases and J by 2 bases, with 0 bases of the junction left unmatched. The CDR3 protein is CASSGTGGNQPQHF. The CDR3 DNA reads as TGTGCCAGCAGTGGGACAGGGGGCAATCAGCCCCAGCATTTT.

The V gene is TRBV7-2, the J gene TRBJ1-4; 8 bases fit TRBD1. The ends lost 5 bases at V and 4 bases at J; junction bases unmatched: 9. Germline V gene sequence: CDR1 SGHTA, CDR2 FQGNSA. There are 16 residues in the CDR3. As DNA, the CDR3 is TGTGCCAGCAGCCCCCGCGGGACAGGTGATAATGAAAAACTGTTTTTT. Its translation is CASSPRGTGDNEKLFF.

As to this clone: Other DNA sequences of this sample code for an identical CDR3. The chain is built from TRBV27 and TRBJ1-6; D may be TRBD1 (6 bases). V lost 4 bases, J lost 6 bases, and 10 bases lay in between. The germline V gene encodes CDR1 MNHEY and CDR2 SMNVEV (reference sequence). CDR3 size: 14 residues. The CDR3 spells CASSSGQSNSPLHF. Here the CDR3 DNA reads TGTGCCAGCAGTTCAGGACAGTCTAATTCACCCCTCCACTTT.

The chain links TRBV4-3 to TRBJ1-5; D gene uncertain. This CDR3 spans 14 amino acids. V was cut by 4 bases and J by 4 bases, with 11 bases left in between. Germline assignment: CDR1 LGHNA and CDR2 YSLEER. The CDR3 region is CASSPSFPNQPQHF. In DNA, the CDR3 is TGCGCCAGCAGCCCTAGCTTTCCTAATCAGCCCCAGCATTTT.

V gene TRBV5-1 combines with J gene TRBJ1-4; no reliable D call. The CDR3 consists of 13 residues. The germline CDR1 and CDR2 sequences are SGHRS and YFSETQ. The germline V and J ends were trimmed by 4 bases and 3 bases, with 7 bases remaining between them. The CDR3 region has the DNA TGCGCCAGCAGCCCACGAGCTAATGAAAAACTGTTTTTT. The encoded protein is CASSPRANEKLFF.

DNA for the CDR3: TGTGCCAGCAGATGGACAGCCTCTGGAAACACCATATATTTT. Translated, it gives CASRWTASGNTIYF. The V gene is TRBV2, the J gene TRBJ1-3; D is perhaps TRBD1 (6 bases). CDR1 SNHLY and CDR2 FYNNEI come from the germline V gene. The CDR3 is 14 amino acids. The ends were cut back, 6 bases at V and 0 bases at J, with 9 bases in the middle.

This rearrangement joins TRBV29-1 to TRBJ1-1; 7 nucleotides line up with TRBD1. In germline, CDR1 is SQVTM, CDR2 ANQGSEA. V trimming: 4 bases; J trimming: 5 bases; junction bases outside the gene matches: 7. This CDR3 contains 13 residues. The CDR3 reads CSVVGGARTEAFF. The CDR3 DNA is TGCAGCGTTGTAGGGGGCGCGCGAACTGAAGCTTTCTTT.

The chain is built from TRBV9 and TRBJ1-5; weak D call: TRBD1 (6 bases). Trimming cost V 0 bases and J 3 bases, with 13 bases left between them. Germline CDR1 reads SGDLS; CDR2 reads YYNGEE. The CDR3 runs to 16 residues. The CDR3 reads CASSVGGTGFNQPQHF. For the CDR3, the DNA is TGTGCCAGCAGCGTAGGGGGAACAGGGTTCAATCAGCCCCAGCATTTT.

In DNA form, the CDR3 reads TGTGCCAGCAGCTCGCGGGGGGCGGGGGAGACCCAGTACTTC. Translating gives CASSSRGAGETQYF. The chain couples TRBV11-3 to TRBJ2-5; 8 bases align to TRBD2. This CDR3 is 14 amino acids long. From germline, CDR1 is SGHNT and CDR2 YENEEA. V was pared by 4 bases and J by 5 bases, with 6 bases of the junction left unmatched.

The genes are TRBV9 and TRBJ2-1; D is ambiguous. Germline lookup yields CDR1 SGDLS and CDR2 YYNGEE. Trimming cost V 0 bases and J 0 bases, with 7 bases left between them. This CDR3 contains 15 residues. CDR3 nucleotides: TGTGCCAGCAGCGTAGTGGTAGCCTCCTACAATGAGCAGTTCTTC. Its translation: CASSVVVASYNEQFF.

The count of this clone is one. The gene calls are TRBV29-1 and TRBJ2-3; 10 positions match TRBD2. The germline V gene has CDR1 SQVTM and CDR2 ANQGSEA. The CDR3 length is 12 residues. Losses at the gene ends were 7 bases for V and 3 bases for J; bases not matched to a gene: 1. The CDR3 DNA follows: TGCAGCGATAGCGGGGGGACAGATACGCAGTATTTT. It codes for CSDSGGTDTQYF.

The V gene is TRBV5-1, the J gene TRBJ1-2; a possible D gene is TRBD1 (5 bases). Between the trimmed V and J ends, which lost 3 bases and 8 bases, there was a span of 14 bases. CDR3 length equals 13 residues. Germline values: CDR1 SGHRS, CDR2 YFSETQ. The CDR3 protein is CASSSDTGRGYTF. The CDR3 DNA is TGCGCCAGCAGCTCGGACACGGGCCGAGGCTACACCTTC.

The chain combines TRBV15 with TRBJ1-2; 8 bases align to TRBD1. From germline, CDR1 is LNHNV and CDR2 YYDKDF (reference sequence). There are 13 residues in the CDR3. The V gene end was trimmed by 3 bases and the J gene end by 5 bases; junction bases not matched to a gene: 2. In DNA form, the CDR3 reads TGTGCCACCAGCAGGGGACAGGAGTATGGCTACACCTTC. Its translation: CATSRGQEYGYTF.

The rearrangement joins TRBV27 to TRBJ1-2; TRBD1 aligns across 7 bases. V lost 5 bases to trimming and J lost 3 bases; unmatched junction nucleotides: 3. Germline V gene data show CDR1 as MNHEY and CDR2 as SMNVEV (reference sequence). This CDR3 comprises 13 residues. The CDR3 sequence: CASSRTGDYGYTF. The CDR3 DNA reads as TGTGCCAGCAGTCGTACAGGGGACTATGGCTACACCTTC.

The rearrangement joins TRBV6-5 to TRBJ1-2; 10 nucleotides align to TRBD1. Germline V gene lookup returns CDR1 MNHEY and CDR2 SVGAGI. The CDR3 has 14 amino acids. Losses at the gene ends were 5 bases for V and 7 bases for J; bases not matched to a gene: 7. CDR3 coding DNA: TGTGCCAGCAGTGTTGACAGGGGGCCTGTTGGCTACACCTTC. Translating gives CASSVDRGPVGYTF.

This chain links TRBV4-1 with TRBJ1-3; D is perhaps TRBD1 (5 bases). This CDR3 is 16 amino acids long. Germline V gene data show CDR1 as MGHRA and CDR2 as YSYEKL. The V end lost 0 bases, the J end lost 3 bases, and 12 bases lay between the germline ends. Here the CDR3 reads CASSQDKGYNGNTIYF. The CDR3 DNA reads TGCGCCAGCAGCCAAGATAAGGGGTACAATGGAAACACCATATATTTT.

This chain uses TRBV4-2 with TRBJ1-1; D ambiguous. Germline CDR1 reads LGHNA; CDR2 reads YNFKEQ. This CDR3 contains 14 residues. The V gene lost 0 bases and the J gene lost 6 bases, with 11 bases spanning the gap. CDR3 sequence: CASSQDLASSEAFF. DNA for the CDR3: TGTGCCAGCAGCCAAGATCTAGCGAGTTCTGAAGCTTTCTTT.

The V call is TRBV6-6, the J call TRBJ2-7; TRBD1 agrees at 7 bases. V lost 6 bases and J lost 3; bases outside the gene matches: 8. This CDR3 comprises 14 residues. Germline V gene sequence: CDR1 MNHNY, CDR2 SVGAGI (reference sequence). CDR3 loop: CASRIDRVGYEQYF. The CDR3 DNA reads as TGTGCCAGCAGAATCGACAGGGTAGGCTACGAGCAGTACTTC.